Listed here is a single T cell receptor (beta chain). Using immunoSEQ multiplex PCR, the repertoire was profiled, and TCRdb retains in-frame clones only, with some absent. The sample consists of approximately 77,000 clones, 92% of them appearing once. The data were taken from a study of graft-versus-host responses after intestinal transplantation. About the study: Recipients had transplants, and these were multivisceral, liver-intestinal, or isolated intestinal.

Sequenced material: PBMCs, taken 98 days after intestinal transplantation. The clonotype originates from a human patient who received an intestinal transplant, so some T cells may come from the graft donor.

In DNA form, the CDR3 reads TGTGCCAGCAGTTACGGGTTGTCGGGGTACCAAGAGACCCAGTACTTC. Amino acids: CASSYGLSGYQETQYF. The chain combines TRBV6-5 with TRBJ2-5; a possible D gene is TRBD2 (5 bases). The CDR3 totals 16 residues. Germline lookup yields CDR1 MNHEY and CDR2 SVGAGI. Between the trimmed V and J ends, which lost 2 bases and 0 bases, there was a span of 13 bases.